This is a list of T cell receptor beta chains from one sample in a study of T cell responses to AZD1222 COVID-19 vaccine. Profiled with immunoSEQ multiplex PCR; TCRdb holds only in-frame clones, not every one. Of around 140,000 clones in the sample, about 82% were seen once. Sample: peripheral blood, taken 28 days after the second AZD1222 dose. All receptors derive from an adult who received the AZD1222 COVID-19 vaccine. The CDR3 runs from the conserved cysteine through the conserved F or W. A D gene is named only where the DNA matches it firmly. Size values are once, few and many counts, or a class for expanded clones, and some rows have none.

TRBV6-5,.,TRBJ1-5,.,CASRGLLNQPQHF,TGTGCCAGCAGGGGACTGCTAAATCAGCCCCAGCATTTT
TRBV6-5,.,TRBJ2-2,TRBD2,CASSFTSGSTGELFF,TGTGCCAGCAGTTTTACTAGCGGGAGCACCGGGGAGCTGTTTTTT
TRBV5-1,few,TRBJ2-7,TRBD1,CASSLARQGASEQYF,TGCGCCAGCAGCTTGGCCCGTCAGGGGGCGAGCGAGCAGTACTTC
TRBV5-6,.,TRBJ1-2,.,CASTIESNYGYTF,TGTGCCAGCACGATCGAGTCTAACTATGGCTACACCTTC
TRBV5-4,.,TRBJ2-2,TRBD1,CASSSKDRVWGGELFF,TGTGCCAGCAGCAGTAAAGACAGGGTTTGGGGCGGGGAGCTGTTTTTT
TRBV7-8,.,TRBJ1-6,.,CASSEEASSYNSPLHF,TGTGCCAGCAGTGAGGAGGCGAGCTCCTATAATTCACCCCTCCACTTT
TRBV9,.,TRBJ2-3,.,CASSPGGTDTQYF,TGTGCCAGCAGCCCCGGGGGCACAGATACGCAGTATTTT
TRBV9,few,TRBJ2-7,.,CASSSDYLSYEQYF,TGTGCCAGCAGCTCGGACTACCTTAGCTACGAGCAGTACTTC
TRBV5-6,.,TRBJ1-5,.,CASSWQGDQPQHF,TGTGCCAGCAGCTGGCAGGGTGATCAGCCCCAGCATTTT
TRBV7-8,.,TRBJ2-5,TRBD1,CASSQPGQEVGETQYF,TGTGCCAGCAGCCAACCGGGACAGGAAGTAGGAGAGACCCAGTACTTC
TRBV19,.,TRBJ2-2,.,CASSAGTPANTGELFF,TGTGCCAGTAGTGCCGGGACACCCGCGAACACCGGGGAGCTGTTTTTT
TRBV11-2,.,TRBJ1-6,.,CASSLEGQTNSPLHF,TGTGCCAGCAGCTTAGAGGGGCAGACAAACTCACCCCTCCACTTT
TRBV29-1,.,TRBJ1-4,.,CSGRDGSNEKLFF,TGCAGCGGCCGGGACGGTTCTAATGAAAAACTGTTTTTT
TRBV29-1,.,TRBJ2-3,.,CSVGGGPQTDTQYF,TGCAGCGTTGGAGGTGGACCGCAGACAGATACGCAGTATTTT
TRBV5-4,.,TRBJ1-2,.,CASSSTIQVYGYTF,TGTGCCAGCAGCTCGACAATCCAGGTCTATGGCTACACCTTC